This TCR beta chain was obtained from a study of shared clonotypes between healthy human individuals. Across the whole study: With ages of 18 to 49, the donors were two women and three men. For every donor, three CD4 naive, three CD4 memory, two CD8 naive and one CD8 memory plates were used. Study-level results: Sequencing depth was expected to affect clonotype sharing among donors.

TCRdb's copy holds only in-frame clones and misses some; the assay was immunoSEQ multiplex PCR. The table shows around 2.1 million clones, with nearly 97% occurring only once. Of note for this clone: The antigen is undetermined.

The V and J ends lost 3 bases and 2 bases, in that order; junction bases with no gene match: 6. The CDR3 is 15 residues long. Germline CDR1 reads GTSNPN; CDR2 reads SVGIG (reference sequence). This clonotype originated in a man aged 18 to 30 in good health. The sample comprised naive CD4+ T cells sorted from blood. Subset in this sample: CD45RA+ positively selected. This chain links TRBV30 with TRBJ1-5, with 8 bases lining up with TRBD1. The CDR3 sequence: CAWRTQGAGNQPQHF. CDR3 nucleotide sequence: TGTGCCTGGAGAACTCAGGGGGCTGGCAATCAGCCCCAGCATTTT.